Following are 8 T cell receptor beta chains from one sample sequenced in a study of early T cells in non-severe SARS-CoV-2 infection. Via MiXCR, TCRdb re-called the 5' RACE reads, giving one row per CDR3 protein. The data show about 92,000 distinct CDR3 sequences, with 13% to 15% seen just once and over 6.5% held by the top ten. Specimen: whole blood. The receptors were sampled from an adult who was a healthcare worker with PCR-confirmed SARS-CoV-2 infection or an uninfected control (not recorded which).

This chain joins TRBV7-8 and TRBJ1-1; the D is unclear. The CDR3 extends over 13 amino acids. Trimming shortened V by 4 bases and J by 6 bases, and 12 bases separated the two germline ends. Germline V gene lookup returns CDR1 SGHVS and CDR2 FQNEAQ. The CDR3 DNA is TGTGCCAGCAGCTCCGCCGGATACGCTGAAGCTTTCTTT. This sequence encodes CASSSAGYAEAFF.

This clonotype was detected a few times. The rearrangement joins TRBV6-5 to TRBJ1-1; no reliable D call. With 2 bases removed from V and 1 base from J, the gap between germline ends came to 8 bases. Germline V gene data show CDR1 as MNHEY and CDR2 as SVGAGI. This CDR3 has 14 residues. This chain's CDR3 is CASSYGRRNTEAFF. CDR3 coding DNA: TGTGCCAGCAGTTACGGCAGGAGGAACACTGAAGCTTTCTTT.

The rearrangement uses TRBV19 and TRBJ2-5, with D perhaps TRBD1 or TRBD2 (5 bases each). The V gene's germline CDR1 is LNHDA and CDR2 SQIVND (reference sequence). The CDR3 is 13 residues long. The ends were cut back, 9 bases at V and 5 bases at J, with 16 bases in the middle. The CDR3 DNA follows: TGTGCCAGCGGGTCGGGGCTGGGGGAGACCCAGTACTTC. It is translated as CASGSGLGETQYF.

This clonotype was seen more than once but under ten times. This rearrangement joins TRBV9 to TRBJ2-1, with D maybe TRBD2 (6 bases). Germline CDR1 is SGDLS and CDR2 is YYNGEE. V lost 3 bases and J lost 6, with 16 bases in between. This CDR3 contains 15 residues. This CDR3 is CASSAVASVFNEQFF. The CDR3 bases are TGTGCCAGCAGCGCGGTGGCTAGCGTCTTCAATGAGCAGTTCTTC.

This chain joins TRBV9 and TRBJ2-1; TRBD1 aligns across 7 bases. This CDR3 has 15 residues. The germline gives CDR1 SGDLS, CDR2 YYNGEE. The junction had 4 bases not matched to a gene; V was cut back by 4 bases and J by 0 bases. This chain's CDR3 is CASSIRGSSYNEQFF. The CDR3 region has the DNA TGTGCCAGCAGCATCAGGGGGAGCTCCTACAATGAGCAGTTCTTC.

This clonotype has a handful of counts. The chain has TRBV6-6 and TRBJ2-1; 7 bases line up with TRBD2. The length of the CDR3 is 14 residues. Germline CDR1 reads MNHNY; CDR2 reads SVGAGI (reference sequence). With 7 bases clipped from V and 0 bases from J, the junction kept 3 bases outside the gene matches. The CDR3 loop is CASTPGGSYNEQFF. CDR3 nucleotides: TGTGCCAGCACCCCGGGGGGCTCCTACAATGAGCAGTTCTTC.

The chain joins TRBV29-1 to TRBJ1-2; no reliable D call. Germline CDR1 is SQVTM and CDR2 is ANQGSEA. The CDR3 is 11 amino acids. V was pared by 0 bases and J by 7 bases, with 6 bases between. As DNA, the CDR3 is TGCAGCGTTGAAGATCGGGGTGGCTACACCTTC. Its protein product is CSVEDRGGYTF.

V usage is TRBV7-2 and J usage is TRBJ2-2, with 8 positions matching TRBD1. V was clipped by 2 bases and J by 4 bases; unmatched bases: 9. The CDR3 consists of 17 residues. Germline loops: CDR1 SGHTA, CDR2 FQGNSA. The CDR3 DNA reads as TGTGCCAGCAGCTTATCGGTCCAGGGGGCGCGCACCGGGGAGCTGTTTTTT. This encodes CASSLSVQGARTGELFF.